The TCR beta chain described here comes from a study of blood T cell repertoires in COVID-19. In the study overall: Whether acute or convalescent, the COVID-19 samples came from the United States, Italy and Spain.

Individuals aged roughly 18 to 95 years were recruited from some 26 US areas. This CDR3 region has 15 residues. The V gene lost 3 bases and the J gene lost 7 bases, with 16 bases spanning the gap. Per the germline V gene, CDR1 is GTSNPN and CDR2 is SVGIG (reference sequence). This clone occurred a few times. Libraries were prepared by immunoSEQ multiplex PCR; TCRdb keeps only in-frame clonotypes and omits some of them. The table records around 300,000 clones, approximately 88% of them present only once. The sample taken for sequencing was PBMCs or T cells enriched from blood (not recorded which). The rearrangement links TRBV30 to TRBJ1-6; no firm D call. This clonotype was sampled from a woman between 40 and 55 years old who had recovered from COVID-19. The chain's CDR3 is CAWRLGGGRNSPLHF. In DNA, the CDR3 is TGTGCCTGGAGGTTGGGCGGAGGGAGGAATTCACCCCTCCACTTT.